The clone carrying this T cell receptor beta chain appeared once. The antigen is undetermined. The source of the sample is a study of CD8+CD57+ T cells in acquired aplastic anemia. Study details: Quantities of DNA derived from sorted CD4+ and CD8+ cells averaged roughly 3 ug. Study-level points and caveats: Patients and controls shared 25 to 30 CD8+ CDR3 sequences.

This CDR3 spans 14 amino acids. The J segment lost 5 bases and the V segment lost 4 bases, leaving 6 bases of the junction unmatched. Germline assignment: CDR1 SEHNR and CDR2 FQNEAQ (reference sequence). Individuals selected for sequencing had exhibited CD8+CD57+ cell expansion on flow cytometry. Everyone among the patients had severe acquired aplastic anemia. For CDR3 and TCR beta VDJ profiling, genomic DNA was the template used. TCRdb re-analysed the reads in MiXCR, keeping a single row per CDR3 protein. The repertoire holds a few hundred thousand distinct CDR3 sequences, with approximately 60% as singletons.

The source of this sequence is a human donor with aplastic anemia. Sequenced material: sorted CD4+, CD8+, or CD8+CD57+ T cells (not recorded which) from PBMCs. This rearrangement joins TRBV7-9 to TRBJ2-7, with TRBD2 matching 9 bases. CDR3 in DNA: TGTGCCAGCAGCTCAGCGGGACTAGCCGACGAGCAGTACTTC. This gives the protein CASSSAGLADEQYF.